What follows is one T cell receptor (beta chain) and its context. Its antigen remains unidentified. No base quality information exists; no much larger clone differs at one position. The sample originates from a study of blood T cells in healthy people across ages (dated by TCRdb to 2015 to 2017). Concerning the study at large: Template switching captured roughly one uniquely barcoded TCR beta cDNA molecule per two T cells in model experiments. Four age groups were formed from the donors: young (average about 16 years), middle-aged (approximately 41), aged (about 68) and long-lived (about 80). Using deep sequencing normalized with unique cDNA molecular identifiers, the study measured how TCR beta repertoire diversity changes with age. To avoid experimental bias, donors of different ages were spread randomly across the sequencing lanes. Two additional independent replicas of 1 million unique cDNA reads from the same blood draw were analyzed for two donors (one aged 18 to 30 and one aged 80 or older). Broad study findings and their caveats: Bulk unsorted PBMC profiling prevented conclusive comparison of naive and antigen-experienced compartments. The CMV infection status of donors was not known, potentially confounding age-related changes in expanded clonotypes. Estimates of total diversity from one million sequenced T cells were regarded as lower bounds and underestimates. Compared with the aged group, the long-lived group had more naive CD4+ T cells, fewer expanded clones and increased TCR diversity, suggesting age selection. Observed TCR beta diversity correlated strongly with the percentage of naive T cells measured by flow cytometry. Observed TCR beta diversity per million T cells fell roughly linearly with age, and a significant reduction was already apparent by age around 39.

The method was 5' RACE. This sample was sequenced with an Illumina HiSeq 2500. A second PCR of about 7 to 12 cycles was run with a J-beta primer mix and a sample-barcoded 5' primer. A unique molecular identifier was introduced onto each TCR beta cDNA molecule by a template-switch 5' adaptor carrying 12 random nucleotides. Each sample yielded at least 2.5 million CDR3-containing paired-end reads. All of the RNA was converted into first-strand cDNA using the Mint cDNA synthesis kit, with a TRBC-specific oligonucleotide serving as the primer. After uracil-DNA glycosylase treatment, a first 18-cycle PCR used universal primers M1SS and BC2_uni_R on all cDNA. Per the source publication's procedure: For normalization, 1 million high-quality reads, each with a distinct molecular identifier, were randomly selected from each sample. Reads sharing molecular identifiers were discarded rather than binned into consensus sequences. MiTCR, run with a Q25 quality threshold and the strictest error-elimination algorithm, handled CDR3 identification, clonotype clustering and error correction. A nonparametric unseen species model with Euler transformation was used to estimate lower-bound total TCR beta diversity. The public reads were reanalyzed by TCRdb: fastp trimming at Q25, MiXCR alignment, in-frame beta chains only. Every entry covers one CDR3 protein and lists the most common genes and DNA from its rows. Clone size and V and J calls follow TCRdb, not the original study. For this sample there are approximately 770,000 distinct CDR3 sequences; about 62% appear just once. The ten largest make up about 20% of the sample.

Donors were a few dozen systemically healthy Caucasian individuals from Russia aged roughly 6 to 90 years. Each donor gave about 10 milliliters of peripheral blood, drawn into EDTA-treated Vacutainer tubes. PBMCs were isolated by Ficoll-Paque density-gradient centrifugation, with at least 7 million obtained per sample. Total RNA, at least 6 micrograms per sample, was extracted from PBMCs with Trizol reagent. For every donor, flow cytometry on a PBMC aliquot measured the percentage of naive CD45RAhigh/CD27high T cells. The junction carries 9 bases between V and J, which are trimmed by 6 bases and 1 base respectively. The CDR3 goes from the cysteine to the phenylalanine over 13 residues. Only CDR3 DNA remains: 39 bases, in frame from the first base.

Recombination joined TRBV12-3 or TRBV12-4 with TRBJ2-5, with the D call tentatively TRBD1 or TRBD2, each fitting 5 bases. Sample: blood. This TCR was recovered from a man aged 25-45 years in good health. The nucleotide sequence reads as follows: TGTGCCAGCAGATACGGGACCCAAGAGACCCAGTACTTC. The encoded protein is CASRYGTQETQYF.